Each of the 26 T cell receptor beta chains below was sequenced from the same sample in a study of shared clonotypes between healthy human individuals. Produced via immunoSEQ multiplex PCR; TCRdb's table is partial and in-frame only. The sample comprises over a million clones, around 97% of which are singletons, and over 1% rests with the top ten. The specimen was naive CD4+ T cells sorted from blood. Sample subset: CD45RA+ positively selected. The receptors were sampled from a man aged 30 to 39 in good health.

V and J are TRBV5-5 and TRBJ2-3, with D perhaps matching TRBD2 (6 bases). Trimming stripped 1 base from V and 2 bases from J, with 14 bases between. CDR1 is SGHKS, CDR2 YYEKEE, per germline (reference sequence). This CDR3 has 16 residues. The CDR3 region is CASSLLGGLPTDTQYF. CDR3 nucleotide sequence: TGTGCCAGCAGCTTGCTCGGGGGACTCCCCACAGATACGCAGTATTTT.

The V gene is TRBV29-1, the J gene TRBJ2-1; D is undetermined. With 4 bases removed from V and 0 bases from J, the gap between germline ends came to 13 bases. Germline CDR1 is SQVTM and CDR2 is ANQGSEA. The CDR3 totals 15 residues. The CDR3 reads CSVGYRRSSYNEQFF. The CDR3, as DNA: TGCAGCGTTGGATATCGGAGAAGCTCCTACAATGAGCAGTTCTTC.

The rearrangement uses TRBV2 and TRBJ2-3, with D possibly being TRBD2 (5 bases). The CDR3 extends over 15 amino acids. Germline CDR1 reads SNHLY; CDR2 reads FYNNEI. The V and J ends lost 6 bases and 3 bases respectively, with 16 bases between them. The CDR3 loop reads CASREYGGPTDTQYF. CDR3 nucleotides: TGTGCCAGCAGAGAATATGGAGGACCTACAGATACGCAGTATTTT.

CDR3 amino acids: CASSVRGLAAPEPYNEQFF. The CDR3 DNA reads TGTGCCAGCAGCGTAAGGGGACTAGCGGCCCCAGAACCCTACAATGAGCAGTTCTTC. The J gene is TRBJ2-1, the V gene TRBV7-3; the match to TRBD2 covers 11 bases. Germline CDR1 is SGHTA and CDR2 is FQGTGA. The length of the CDR3 is 19 residues. J was trimmed by 2 bases and V by 5 bases; bases with no gene match: 14.

V is TRBV15 and J is TRBJ2-5; D gene ambiguous. The CDR3 sequence is 12 residues long. Germline-derived CDR1 and CDR2 are LNHNV and YYDKDF (reference sequence). The V and J ends lost 0 bases and 6 bases respectively, with 5 bases between them. Here the CDR3 DNA reads TGTGCCACCAGCAGAGATCAGAAGACCCAGTACTTC. This codes for CATSRDQKTQYF. Full variable domain (missing parts from reference TRBV15 and TRBJ2-5): DAMVIQNPRYQVTQFGKPVTLSCSQTLNHNVMYWYQQKSSQAPKLLFHYYDKDFNNEADTPDNFQSRRPNTSFCFLDIRSPGLGDTAMYLCATSRDQKTQYFGPGTRLLVL.

This chain uses TRBV19 with TRBJ1-1; D is unresolved. The CDR3 totals 16 residues. V lost 5 bases to trimming and J lost 12 bases, with 28 bases between them. The germline gives CDR1 LNHDA, CDR2 SQIVND (reference sequence). The CDR3 DNA sequence: TGTGCCAGTAGTCCCCGAACGGCCCTGAAGTCCCTGGGGTCTTTCTTT. This sequence encodes CASSPRTALKSLGSFF. The full variable domain, with the rest looked up from reference TRBV19 and TRBJ1-1, is DGGITQSPKYLFRKEGQNVTLSCEQNLNHDAMYWYRQDPGQGLRLIYYSQIVNDFQKGDIAEGYSVSREKKESFPLTVTSAQKNPTAFYLCASSPRTALKSLGSFFGQGTRLTVV.

The V gene is TRBV19, the J gene TRBJ1-2; D is undetermined. The CDR3 is 13 residues long. Trimming removed 9 bases from V and 0 bases from J, with 11 bases in between. Germline V gives CDR1 LNHDA, CDR2 SQIVND (reference sequence). The CDR3 protein is CASTGFSNYGYTF. The CDR3, as DNA: TGTGCCAGCACCGGGTTTTCTAACTATGGCTACACCTTC.

With respect to this clone: The sample has other DNA sequences that encode this CDR3 too. The gene calls are TRBV11-2 and TRBJ2-1; unclear D gene. Trimming took 2 bases from V and 1 from J, leaving 6 bases between them. CDR3 size: 14 residues. CDR1 and CDR2 (germline): SGHAT, FQNNGV. CDR3 nucleotides: TGTGCCAGCAGCTTAATGGGTTCCTACAATGAGCAGTTCTTC. The encoded protein is CASSLMGSYNEQFF. Looking up the rest from reference TRBV11-2 and TRBJ2-1 gives the full variable domain: EAGVAQSPRYKIIEKRQSVAFWCNPISGHATLYWYQQILGQGPKLLIQFQNNGVVDDSQLPKDRFSAERLKGVDSTLKIQPAKLEDSAVYLCASSLMGSYNEQFFGPGTRLTVL.

This chain links TRBV5-1 with TRBJ2-7, with D possibly being TRBD2 (6 bases). Germline lookup yields CDR1 SGHRS and CDR2 YFSETQ. V lost 2 bases to trimming and J lost 6 bases, with 15 bases between them. The CDR3 has 14 amino acids. DNA of the CDR3: TGCGCCAGCAGCTTCGGCGGGGACTTGAGCGAGCAGTACTTC. It translates to CASSFGGDLSEQYF. Filled out from reference TRBV5-1 and TRBJ2-7, the complete variable domain reads KAGVTQTPRYLIKTRGQQVTLSCSPISGHRSVSWYQQTPGQGLQFLFEYFSETQRNKGNFPGRFSGRQFSNSRSEMNVSTLELGDSALYLCASSFGGDLSEQYFGPGTRLTVT.

The J gene is TRBJ2-7, the V gene TRBV5-4; the match to TRBD1 covers 8 bases. The germline CDR1 and CDR2 sequences are SGHNT and YYREEE (reference sequence). The J segment lost 4 bases and the V segment lost 4 bases, leaving 7 bases of the junction unmatched. This CDR3 is 14 amino acids long. This CDR3 is CASSTGDRGYEQYF. Written as DNA, the CDR3 is TGTGCCAGCAGCACCGGTGACAGGGGTTACGAGCAGTACTTC.

This chain joins TRBV25-1 and TRBJ1-4, with a tentative D call TRBD1 (6 bases). Germline CDR1 reads MGHDK; CDR2 reads SYGVNS. V lost 4 bases and J 10 bases, leaving 13 bases between the germline ends. The length of the CDR3 is 13 residues. The CDR3 reads CASSVTGPLKLFF. Written as DNA, the CDR3 is TGTGCCAGCAGTGTGACAGGCCCTCTAAAACTGTTTTTT.

This rearrangement joins TRBV27 to TRBJ2-7, with 9 positions matching TRBD2. This CDR3 has 15 residues. From germline, CDR1 is MNHEY and CDR2 SMNVEV (reference sequence). Trimming took 6 bases from V and 2 from J; bases not matched to a gene: 8. Here the CDR3 DNA reads TGTGCCAGCAGCTCCTCGGGACTAGCCCCCTACGAGCAGTACTTC. Translation: CASSSSGLAPYEQYF.

Notes on this clone: One end of the junction varies from germline; a read error may be responsible. The V and J genes are TRBV30 and TRBJ2-7, with D perhaps matching TRBD1 (6 bases). There are 12 residues in the CDR3. The germline gives CDR1 GTSNPN, CDR2 SVGIG (reference sequence). As DNA, the CDR3 is TGTGCCTGGAGGGGGGCTCAGGGTTCCGTATCCTTC. Translating it yields CAWRGAQGSVSF. The whole variable domain, filled in from reference TRBV30 and TRBJ2-7, reads SQTIHQWPATLVQPVGSPLSLECTVEGTSNPNLYWYRQAAGRGLQLLFYSVGIGQISSEVPQNLSASRPQDRQFILSSKKLLLSDSGFYLCAWRGAQGSVSFGPGTRLTVT.

The chain combines TRBV4-2 with TRBJ2-7, with D unresolved. Germline V gene lookup returns CDR1 LGHNA and CDR2 YNFKEQ. This CDR3 comprises 14 residues. The V and J ends lost 0 bases and 3 bases respectively, with 9 bases between them. The DNA of the CDR3 is TGTGCCAGCAGCCAAGATGCCCAAATCTACGAGCAGTACTTC. Translation: CASSQDAQIYEQYF.

The genes are TRBV27 and TRBJ2-7; no clear D. Germline loops: CDR1 MNHEY, CDR2 SMNVEV (reference sequence). V lost 3 bases and J 3 bases, leaving 12 bases between the germline ends. The CDR3 loop spans 14 amino acids. The CDR3 is CASSFSITGYEQYF. The CDR3, as DNA: TGTGCCAGCAGTTTCAGCATCACGGGCTACGAGCAGTACTTC.

V and J are TRBV28 and TRBJ2-5; D gene ambiguous. The CDR3 contains 13 residues. V was shortened by 4 bases and J by 5 bases, with 11 bases between the two germline ends. Germline CDR1 reads MDHEN; CDR2 reads SYDVKM. The CDR3: CASSSGSRETQYF. The CDR3 coding sequence is TGTGCCAGCAGTTCCGGCAGTAGGGAGACCCAGTACTTC.

This clone showed up just a few times. This CDR3 is CATSRGGGAAGELFF. In DNA, the CDR3 is TGTGCCACCAGCAGAGGTGGTGGAGCGGCCGGGGAGCTGTTTTTT. This chain uses TRBV15 with TRBJ2-2, with D maybe TRBD2 (5 bases). The CDR3 spans 15 residues. Trimming took 1 base from V and 6 from J, leaving 12 bases between them. Germline CDR1 is LNHNV and CDR2 is YYDKDF (reference sequence).

J is TRBJ2-3 and V is TRBV6-4; possibly TRBD1 for D (6 bases). Per the germline V gene, CDR1 is MRHNA and CDR2 is SNTAGT. Deletions cut 6 bases from V and 5 bases from J, with 12 bases between. This CDR3 region has 13 residues. The CDR3 is CASSSDRRDTQYF. For the CDR3, the DNA is TGTGCCAGCAGCTCCGACAGGAGAGATACGCAGTATTTT.

The J gene is TRBJ2-7, the V gene TRBV6-5; 7 positions match TRBD2. The junction had 9 bases not matched to a gene; V was cut back by 6 bases and J by 4 bases. Germline V lookup: CDR1 MNHEY, CDR2 SVGAGI. The CDR3 loop spans 14 amino acids. In DNA form, the CDR3 reads TGTGCCAGCAGCTTCAGCGGGATGGGTTACGAGCAGTACTTC. Its protein product is CASSFSGMGYEQYF.

This sequence joins TRBV7-3 and TRBJ2-3; D not resolved. CDR3 size: 14 residues. Trimming pared 5 bases from V and 0 bases from J, leaving 9 bases between. The germline V gene has CDR1 SGHTA and CDR2 FQGTGA. CDR3 DNA: TGTGCCAGCAGCCCCTGGCCCAGCACAGATACGCAGTATTTT. Protein sequence: CASSPWPSTDTQYF.

This rearrangement joins TRBV29-1 to TRBJ2-1, with D perhaps matching TRBD1 (8 bases). Germline values: CDR1 SQVTM, CDR2 ANQGSEA. V lost 5 bases, J lost 1 base, and 12 bases lay in between. This CDR3 region has 14 residues. CDR3 loop: CSVKQGGSYNEQFF. Here the CDR3 DNA reads TGCAGCGTTAAACAGGGGGGGTCCTACAATGAGCAGTTCTTC.

V usage is TRBV9 and J usage is TRBJ2-1; 12 nucleotides match TRBD2. V lost 3 bases to trimming and J lost 1 base; unmatched junction nucleotides: 5. CDR1 and CDR2 (germline): SGDLS, YYNGEE. This CDR3 contains 17 residues. CDR3 DNA sequence: TGTGCCAGCAGCGAACCTAGCGGGAGGGGGTCCTACAATGAGCAGTTCTTC. As protein: CASSEPSGRGSYNEQFF.

The chain recombines TRBV11-3 with TRBJ2-2; TRBD1 aligns across 9 bases. With V trimmed by 4 bases and J by 3 bases, 3 bases remained unmatched. The germline V gene has CDR1 SGHNT and CDR2 YENEEA. The CDR3 is made up of 15 amino acids. CDR3 in amino acids: CASSSGQGYTGELFF. CDR3 sequence (DNA): TGTGCCAGCAGCTCGGGACAGGGATACACCGGGGAGCTGTTTTTT.

The V call is TRBV7-3, the J call TRBJ2-2; possibly TRBD1 or TRBD2 for D (5 bases each). Germline CDR1 SGHTA, CDR2 FQGTGA. The V gene lost 1 base and the J gene lost 0 bases, with 12 bases spanning the gap. The length of the CDR3 is 17 residues. The CDR3 region has the DNA TGTGCCAGCAGCTTAATATTTGGGACGTCGAACACCGGGGAGCTGTTTTTT. Its protein is CASSLIFGTSNTGELFF.

J is TRBJ1-5 and V is TRBV7-9, with D possibly TRBD1 on 6 matching bases. Per germline, CDR1 SEHNR and CDR2 FQNEAQ (reference sequence). Trimming removed 1 base from V and 0 bases from J, with 13 bases in between. This CDR3 is 17 amino acids long. This CDR3 reads CASSLESGGYSNQPQHF. In DNA form, the CDR3 reads TGTGCCAGCAGCTTAGAGTCCGGGGGCTATAGCAATCAGCCCCAGCATTTT. Drawing the rest from reference TRBV7-9 and TRBJ1-5, the complete variable domain is DTGVSQNPRHKITKRGQNVTFRCDPISEHNRLYWYRQTLGQGPEFLTYFQNEAQLEKSRLLSDRFSAERPKGSFSTLEIQRTEQGDSAMYLCASSLESGGYSNQPQHFGDGTRLSIL.

The sample holds one count of this clone. The V call is TRBV30, the J call TRBJ2-2, with D hard to call. V was shortened by 0 bases and J by 6 bases, with 8 bases between the two germline ends. The CDR3 is 13 amino acids. CDR1 is GTSNPN and CDR2 is SVGIG in the germline V gene (reference sequence). This CDR3 reads CAWSVRVAGELFF. DNA of the CDR3: TGTGCCTGGAGTGTACGAGTGGCCGGGGAGCTGTTTTTT.